One TCR beta chain is described in this entry. No cognate antigen has been identified for it. The sample comes from a study of cytomegalovirus exposure and HLA in healthy donors (dated by TCRdb to 2015 to 2018). Regarding the research as a whole: An earlier analysis of approximately 590 of the donors reported 250 to 300 Gb of sequence data and 117 million unique TCR beta sequences from about 179 million T cells. The aim of the study was to test whether cataloging public T cell receptors could identify signatures of past pathogen exposure. Roughly 300 gigabases of sequencing data and 75 million to 85 million unique TCR sequences made up an early release that covered approximately 620 HLA-typed donors. Donor age, sex, ethnicity and CMV serostatus were collected together with the repertoire data. High-throughput TCR immunosequencing, statistical association of individual TCRs with disease status, and machine learning were combined to predict cytomegalovirus infection status. Typing coverage varied by locus: about 629-630 donors for A, B, C, DRB1 and DQB1; roughly 560 for DQA1; over 600 for DPA1; around 490 for DPB1. Of the roughly 400 genotyped donors, 70% to 90% were placed in the genetic ancestry cluster associated with self-reported Caucasian donors. Class I and class II HLA loci were covered by the typing at four-digit resolution. An earlier analysis of nearly 600 of the donors applied high-throughput TCR beta sequencing to assess whether each TCR beta V gene segment acted as functional or pseudogenic. The study used immunosequencing to profile the T cell repertoires of approximately 640 subjects and linked those repertoires to cytomegalovirus serostatus. A handful of DR-DQ haplotypes were handled as single units for association and clustering because linkage in the cohort was strong. Among 300 to 500 genotyped donors of the cohort, an average of around 250,000 unique TCR beta nucleotide sequences was sequenced per donor, of which 15% to 20% were non-productive. Genome-wide SNP genotypes for about 65% of the 666 donors were used in a later genetic analysis, which treated that subset as a discovery cohort. Besides the first cohort of more than 650 subjects, a separate validation cohort made up of 120 different subjects was used. The later analysis used no new phenotypic data to find candidate immune exposures, relying instead on TCR beta sequences and their occurrence across donors. To study patterns of TCR occurrence, a later analysis re-analyzed previously published TCR beta repertoires from several hundred donors and added high-resolution HLA genotyping. Every repertoire in the discovery cohort had been generated on one and the same sequencing platform.

Study-wide findings and limitations: In a later genetic analysis, fewer N-insertions in productive TCRs were reported among donors in an Asian-associated ancestry cluster than the roughly 700-donor mean. In a later analysis, the rate of TCR association differed among HLA loci, with DRB1 alleles having the most associated TCRs and HLA-C alleles having the fewest. In a later analysis, HLA-associated TCR beta chains showed more clonal expansion and lower generation probabilities than non-associated chains that were equally common. While some public TCRs were present in many individuals, most TCR sequences turned up only very rarely across donors. Because HLA typing was missing for some donors at each locus, association tests included only the typed subset. The authors suggested that the approach could potentially be extended to other disease states and immunological phenotypes. The study gave a list of 150 to 200 TCR beta chains associated with cytomegalovirus. In a later analysis, several top co-occurrence clusters were reported to appear linked to parvovirus B19, influenza, CMV and Epstein-Barr virus. At a false discovery rate of 0.05, a later analysis linked roughly 17,000 TCR beta sequences to specific HLA alleles. A group of highly shared sequence variants was considered likely to be a technical artifact of the sequencing pipeline. Only TCR beta chains were sequenced in this cohort, and the absence of alpha or paired-chain data limited detectable features. In a later analysis, most CMV-associated TCR beta chains were found to appear HLA-restricted, with HLA associations seemingly driven largely by CMV exposure. Over 15 rarely observed V segments, including chromosome 9 orphons, were excluded from the earlier analysis of a few hundred of the donors because counts were too low. Broadly in line with IMGT annotations, most TCR beta V segments showed up in productive rearrangements about 90% or about 30% of the time in an earlier analysis of 587 of the donors. Correlated functional status among segregating V segments might reflect linkage disequilibrium, but an unknown experimental factor could not be ruled out. The classifier was reported to diagnose cytomegalovirus status with high specificity and sensitivity in both the original and validation cohorts. A few of the identified cytomegalovirus-associated TCR beta chains were confirmed in vitro to be specific for cytomegalovirus antigens. When HLA alleles, especially DR and DQ, strongly co-occurred, TCR associations were difficult to assign to individual alleles. A further reported finding was that TCR beta sequences accurately predicted the HLA-A and HLA-B alleles for most subjects in the first cohort. A later genetic analysis associated a missense DCLRE1C variant with V-gene and J-gene trimming of TCR beta chains, and an independent cohort replicated the association. CMV serostatus was the only immune exposure information available for the cohort. Sequencing depth was assumed to be roughly uniform across donors in the presence/absence analyses, though that assumption may not hold. Some IMGT-functional V segments, including TRBV6-2 and TRBV6-3, could not be told apart with the 87-base-pair reads, so those segments were excluded.

Germline trimming amounts to 5 bases on V and 7 bases on J, with 13 as the count of junction bases outside the gene matches. From its cysteine to its phenylalanine, the CDR3 spans 16 amino acids. This entry keeps only the CDR3 DNA: 48 bases, framed from base 1. In the germline V gene (reference sequence), CDR1 corresponds to LNHDA and CDR2 to SQIVND. Library generation was performed with the immunoSEQ multiplex PCR assay. The multiplex PCR relied on a mix of 60 forward primers for TCR Vbeta segments and 13 reverse primers for TCR Jbeta segments. The CDR3 region of rearranged TCR beta genes was amplified from genomic DNA with a multiplex PCR assay. On the Illumina HiSeq System, the amplified TCR beta libraries were sequenced as 87-base-pair reads. The authors' pipeline ran thus. In a later analysis, approximately 74 million unique TCR beta chains were counted across the 690 or so repertoires, and approximately 11 million of these chains were shared by at least two donors. Raw reads were error-corrected and collapsed into unique sequences with a nearest-neighbor algorithm that merged closely related sequences to remove PCR and sequencing errors. Alignment of CDR3 sequences to IMGT reference sequences was used to assign V, D and J gene segments. For a sequence to be retained, a match of at least six nucleotides was required to both a V gene segment and a J gene segment. Rearrangements were classified as productive when the CDR3 lacked stop codons and remained in frame with V and J, and all other rearrangements were classified as non-productive. Following IMGT convention, CDR3 was defined as the stretch from the second conserved V-encoded cysteine up to the conserved J-encoded phenylalanine. Sequences without an unambiguous match to a single V gene segment were excluded from the earlier analysis of about 640 of the donors. An earlier analysis of 500 to 700 of the donors classified V segments as functional when productive rearrangements were above 56.7% and as segregating when the standard deviation between donors was above 5%. A statistical classification framework was built for diagnosing cytomegalovirus status from the catalog of TCR beta chain sequences. V and J gene assignment, in a later analysis, came from comparing TCR nucleotide sequences with IMGT/GENE-DB human TR gene sequences. In a later analysis, CDR3 sequences and most-parsimonious VDJ recombination scenarios were assigned using the TCRdist pipeline. A later analysis defined each TCR beta chain by its CDR3 amino acid sequence plus V-gene family, and excluded reads lacking a unique V-gene family. A later analysis removed 592 highly shared, low-generation-probability nucleotide sequences to deal with suspected cross-contamination and a sequencing artifact. In a later analysis, a clonal expansion index was calculated for each public chain from normalized within-repertoire ranks of inferred template counts. A later analysis computed generation probabilities with a VDJ recombination model fitted to out-of-frame rearrangements, and checked the results against IGoR. Hypergeometric tests were used in a later analysis to score TCR-TCR, TCR-HLA and TCR-CMV co-occurrence, with a repertoire-size bias correction applied to the TCR pairs. False discovery rates were estimated in a later analysis by permuting HLA or CMV assignments 20 times. A later analysis grouped co-occurring TCRs with DBSCAN, adding TCRdist sequence similarity when clustering within HLA-allele-positive subsets. Co-occurrence clustering excluded repertoires with fewer than 30,000 or more than 120,000 public chains, plus five with anomalous nucleotide sharing. What TCRdb holds here is the immuneACCESS table cut down to in-frame rearrangements. Part of the clones is not present; checked against another copy, under half of the missing clones reflect an unresolved V gene, and the others are unexplained. For V, J and clone size, that table is used; D and trimming come from the DNA. The sample's table lists a count of about 110,000 clones. The ten most abundant clones make up 3.5% to 4.5% of the sample.

The cohort consisted of fewer than 700 healthy bone marrow donors. At the time of sampling, all cohort members were nominally healthy, though unrecorded immune exposures were likely present. The donor tested CMV seronegative and was one of the 352 seronegative cohort members. A peripheral blood sample was provided by each donor, and peripheral blood mononuclear cells were used for TCR beta sequencing. The Qiagen DNeasy Blood Extraction Kit was used to extract genomic DNA from the blood cell samples. Sequenced: PBMCs. The V and J genes are TRBV19 and TRBJ1-2, with 10 junctional bases fitting TRBD1. This TCR derives from a man aged 25-45 years in good health and CMV-seronegative. The DNA reads as follows: TGTGCCAGTAGTGCTCTCGACCCGACAGGGGGCCGTGGCTACACCTTC. The resulting protein is CASSALDPTGGRGYTF. Here the CDR3 is joined to the reference TRBV19 and TRBJ1-2 genes, and the full variable domain is: DGGITQSPKYLFRKEGQNVTLSCEQNLNHDAMYWYRQDPGQGLRLIYYSQIVNDFQKGDIAEGYSVSREKKESFPLTVTSAQKNPTAFYLCASSALDPTGGRGYTFGSGTRLTVV.